Shown below are 9 T cell receptor beta chains from a single sample sequenced in a study of cytomegalovirus exposure and HLA in healthy donors. Vbeta (60) and Jbeta (13) primers were used in the PCR. Produced via immunoSEQ multiplex PCR; TCRdb's table is partial and in-frame only. Of over 200,000 clones listed, roughly 79% are singletons. Sequenced: PBMCs. The receptors here all came from a woman between 35 and 50 years old in good health and CMV-seronegative.

The V gene is TRBV12-5, the J gene TRBJ2-5; maybe TRBD1 (6 bases). This CDR3 has 15 residues. The V gene lost 6 bases and the J gene lost 7 bases, with 21 bases spanning the gap. CDR1 and CDR2 (germline): LGHNT, FRNRAP. The CDR3 sequence: CASGSTGTPRPTQYF. The CDR3 bases are TGTGCTAGTGGATCCACCGGGACACCCAGGCCGACCCAGTACTTC.

The chain has TRBV5-1 and TRBJ2-3; tentative D call: TRBD2 (6 bases). V lost 4 bases and J lost 1, with 13 bases in between. This CDR3 has 15 residues. The germline V gene encodes CDR1 SGHRS and CDR2 YFSETQ. The CDR3 nucleotides read TGCGCCAGCAGCCCTAGAGGCGGGGGCACAGATACGCAGTATTTT. This encodes CASSPRGGGTDTQYF.

This chain links TRBV4-1 with TRBJ2-5, with 9 bases fitting TRBD1. Germline trimming cut 4 bases from V and 4 bases from J; bases unmatched to any gene: 1. CDR3 length equals 13 residues. Germline V lookup: CDR1 MGHRA, CDR2 YSYEKL. The CDR3 sequence is CASSLTGGETQYF. The CDR3 DNA sequence: TGCGCCAGCAGCCTGACAGGGGGAGAGACCCAGTACTTC.

This clone has more than one count but fewer than ten. The chain combines TRBV7-8 with TRBJ2-7, with a possible D match to TRBD2 (6 bases). The germline CDR1 and CDR2 sequences are SGHVS and FQNEAQ. The CDR3 runs to 13 residues. Trimming took 10 bases from V and 3 from J, leaving 16 bases between them. The CDR3 region has the DNA TGTGCCACTCGACTTGGGGGGATCTACGAGCAGTACTTC. Protein: CATRLGGIYEQYF.

V usage is TRBV30 and J usage is TRBJ1-6; no reliable D call. Germline assignment: CDR1 GTSNPN and CDR2 SVGIG (reference sequence). V gave up 0 bases and J gave up 10 bases, with 13 bases separating them. This CDR3 comprises 14 residues. CDR3 in DNA: TGTGCCTGGAGTGTACTAACGGTTTGGTCACCCCTCCACTTT. This sequence encodes CAWSVLTVWSPLHF. Based on the CDR3 plus reference TRBV30 and TRBJ1-6, the full variable domain is SQTIHQWPATLVQPVGSPLSLECTVEGTSNPNLYWYRQAAGRGLQLLFYSVGIGQISSEVPQNLSASRPQDRQFILSSKKLLLSDSGFYLCAWSVLTVWSPLHFGNGTRLTVT.

The chain couples TRBV28 to TRBJ2-3; TRBD1 might be the D (5 bases). V was trimmed by 3 bases and J by 0 bases, leaving 16 bases between them. The germline V gene has CDR1 MDHEN and CDR2 SYDVKM. CDR3 length: 17 residues. The CDR3 coding sequence is TGTGCCAGCAGTTTCCCCCTGACGACAGAAAGCACAGATACGCAGTATTTT. Amino acid sequence: CASSFPLTTESTDTQYF.

V usage is TRBV27 and J usage is TRBJ1-2; D is perhaps TRBD1 (5 bases). The CDR3 spans 15 residues. Trimming shortened V by 7 bases and J by 2 bases, and 17 bases separated the two germline ends. Germline CDR1 and CDR2: MNHEY and SMNVEV (reference sequence). The CDR3 reads CASTSPREGNYGYTF. CDR3 DNA sequence: TGTGCCAGCACATCCCCCAGGGAGGGGAACTATGGCTACACCTTC.

The rearrangement uses TRBV15 and TRBJ2-3; tentative D call: TRBD2 (5 bases). Germline CDR1 reads LNHNV; CDR2 reads YYDKDF (reference sequence). This CDR3 contains 15 residues. V shed 1 base and J shed 0 bases, with 8 bases lying between them. CDR3 loop: CATSRGTGSTDTQYF. The DNA for the CDR3 is TGTGCCACCAGCAGAGGAACGGGGAGCACAGATACGCAGTATTTT.

The V and J genes are TRBV2 and TRBJ1-1; TRBD1 matches 9 bases. Germline V lookup: CDR1 SNHLY, CDR2 FYNNEI. V lost 6 bases, J lost 4 bases, and 6 bases stayed unmatched. The CDR3 extends over 14 amino acids. CDR3 DNA sequence: TGTGCCAGCAGCGGGACAGGGCTGATCACTGAAGCTTTCTTT. Protein: CASSGTGLITEAFF.